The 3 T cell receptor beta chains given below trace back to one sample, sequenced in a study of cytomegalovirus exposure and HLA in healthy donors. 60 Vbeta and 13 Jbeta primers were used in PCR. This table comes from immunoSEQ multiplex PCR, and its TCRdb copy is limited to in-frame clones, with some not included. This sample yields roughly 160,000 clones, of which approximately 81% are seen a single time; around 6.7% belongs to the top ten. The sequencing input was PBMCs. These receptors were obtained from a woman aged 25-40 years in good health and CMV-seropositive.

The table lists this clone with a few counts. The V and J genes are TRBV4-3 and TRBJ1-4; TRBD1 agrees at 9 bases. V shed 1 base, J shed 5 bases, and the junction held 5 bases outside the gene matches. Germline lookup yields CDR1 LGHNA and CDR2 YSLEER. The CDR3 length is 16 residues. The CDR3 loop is CASSQVTGTGNEKLFF. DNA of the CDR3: TGCGCCAGCAGCCAAGTTACCGGGACAGGGAATGAAAAACTGTTTTTT.

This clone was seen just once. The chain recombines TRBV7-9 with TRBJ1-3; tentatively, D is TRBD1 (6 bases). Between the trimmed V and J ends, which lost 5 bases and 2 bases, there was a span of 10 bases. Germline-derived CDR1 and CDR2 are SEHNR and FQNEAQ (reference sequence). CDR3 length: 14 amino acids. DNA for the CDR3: TGTGCCAGCAGCATAACAGGGACTGGAAACACCATATATTTT. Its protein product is CASSITGTGNTIYF.

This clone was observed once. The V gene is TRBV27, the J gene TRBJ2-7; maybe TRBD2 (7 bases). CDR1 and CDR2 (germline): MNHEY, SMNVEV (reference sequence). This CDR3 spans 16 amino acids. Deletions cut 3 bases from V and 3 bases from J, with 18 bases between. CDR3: CASSFSRGALHYEQYF. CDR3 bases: TGTGCCAGCAGTTTTTCCCGGGGGGCCCTACACTACGAGCAGTACTTC.